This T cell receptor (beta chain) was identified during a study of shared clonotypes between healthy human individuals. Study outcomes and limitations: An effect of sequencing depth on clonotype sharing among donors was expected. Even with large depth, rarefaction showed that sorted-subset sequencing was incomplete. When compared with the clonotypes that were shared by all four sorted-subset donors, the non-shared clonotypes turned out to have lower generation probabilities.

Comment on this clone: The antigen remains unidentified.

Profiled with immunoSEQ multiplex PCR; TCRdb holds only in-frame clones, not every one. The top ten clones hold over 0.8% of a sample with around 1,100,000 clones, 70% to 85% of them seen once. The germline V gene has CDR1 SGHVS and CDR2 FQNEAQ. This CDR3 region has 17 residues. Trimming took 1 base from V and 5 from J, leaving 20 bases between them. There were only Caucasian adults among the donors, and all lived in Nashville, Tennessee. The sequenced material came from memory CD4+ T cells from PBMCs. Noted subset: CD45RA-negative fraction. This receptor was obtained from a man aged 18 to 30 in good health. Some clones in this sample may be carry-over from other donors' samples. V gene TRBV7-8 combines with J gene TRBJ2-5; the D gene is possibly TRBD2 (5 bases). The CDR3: CASSLVRVGLLGETQYF. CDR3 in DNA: TGTGCCAGCAGCTTAGTGAGGGTTGGCCTTTTAGGGGAGACCCAGTACTTC.